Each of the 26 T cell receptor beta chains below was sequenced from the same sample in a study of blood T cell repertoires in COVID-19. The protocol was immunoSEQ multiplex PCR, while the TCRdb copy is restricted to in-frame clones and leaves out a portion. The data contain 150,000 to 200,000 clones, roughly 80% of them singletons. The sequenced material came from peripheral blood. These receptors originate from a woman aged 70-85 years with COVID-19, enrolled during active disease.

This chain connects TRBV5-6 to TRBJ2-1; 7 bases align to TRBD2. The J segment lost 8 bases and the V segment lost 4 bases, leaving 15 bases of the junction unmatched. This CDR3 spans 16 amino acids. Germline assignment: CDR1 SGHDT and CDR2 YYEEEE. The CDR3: CASSPGGLGVQDEQFF. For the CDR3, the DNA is TGTGCCAGCAGCCCCGGTGGACTAGGAGTACAGGATGAGCAGTTCTTC.

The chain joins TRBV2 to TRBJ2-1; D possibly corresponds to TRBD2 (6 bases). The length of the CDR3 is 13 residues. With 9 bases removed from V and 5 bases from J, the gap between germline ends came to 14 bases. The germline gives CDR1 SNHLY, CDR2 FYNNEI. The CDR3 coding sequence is TGTGCCAGTGGCCTCTGGGAGGACAATGAGCAGTTCTTC. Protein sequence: CASGLWEDNEQFF. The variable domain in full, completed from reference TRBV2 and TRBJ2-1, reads EPEVTQTPSHQVTQMGQEVILRCVPISNHLYFYWYRQILGQKVEFLVSFYNNEISEKSEIFDDQFSVERPDGSNFTLKIRSTKLEDSAMYFCASGLWEDNEQFFGPGTRLTVL.

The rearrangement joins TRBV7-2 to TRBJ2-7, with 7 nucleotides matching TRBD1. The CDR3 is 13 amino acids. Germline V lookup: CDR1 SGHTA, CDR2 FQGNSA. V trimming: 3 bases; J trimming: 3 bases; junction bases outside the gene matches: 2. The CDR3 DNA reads TGTGCCAGCAGCTTTGCAGGGGGCTACGAGCAGTACTTC. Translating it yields CASSFAGGYEQYF.

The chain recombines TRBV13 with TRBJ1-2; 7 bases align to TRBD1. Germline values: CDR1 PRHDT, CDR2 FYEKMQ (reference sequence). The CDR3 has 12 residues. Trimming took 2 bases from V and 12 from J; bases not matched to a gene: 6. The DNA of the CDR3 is TGTGCCAGCAGCTTAAGGGGGCGAGAAAACACCTTC. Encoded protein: CASSLRGRENTF.

The CDR3 bases are TGTGCCAGCAGTTACTCGAAAGTTGGACAGGGCGGAGAGACCCAGTACTTC. Translated, it gives CASSYSKVGQGGETQYF. This chain links TRBV6-2 or TRBV6-3 with TRBJ2-5; 8 bases line up with TRBD1. Germline trimming cut 0 bases from V and 4 bases from J; bases unmatched to any gene: 10. Germline CDR1 MNHEY, CDR2 SVGEGT. CDR3 length: 17 amino acids.

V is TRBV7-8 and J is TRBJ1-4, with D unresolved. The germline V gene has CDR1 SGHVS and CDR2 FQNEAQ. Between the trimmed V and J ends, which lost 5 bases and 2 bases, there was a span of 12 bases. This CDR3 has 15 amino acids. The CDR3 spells CASSQGGRTNEKLFF. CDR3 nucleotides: TGTGCCAGCAGCCAAGGAGGCAGGACTAATGAAAAACTGTTTTTT.

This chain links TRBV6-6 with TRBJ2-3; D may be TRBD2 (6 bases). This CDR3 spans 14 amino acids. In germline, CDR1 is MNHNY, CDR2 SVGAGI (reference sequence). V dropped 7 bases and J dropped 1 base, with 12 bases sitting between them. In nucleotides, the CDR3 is TGTGCCAGCACCTACGGAGGGGGCACAGATACGCAGTATTTT. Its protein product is CASTYGGGTDTQYF.

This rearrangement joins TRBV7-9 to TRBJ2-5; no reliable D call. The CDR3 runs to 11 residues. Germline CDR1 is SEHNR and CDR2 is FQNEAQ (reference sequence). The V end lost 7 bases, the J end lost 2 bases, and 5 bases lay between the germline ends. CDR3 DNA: TGTGCCAGCAACTCTCAAGAGACCCAGTACTTC. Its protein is CASNSQETQYF. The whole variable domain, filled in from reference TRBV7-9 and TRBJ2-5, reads DTGVSQNPRHKITKRGQNVTFRCDPISEHNRLYWYRQTLGQGPEFLTYFQNEAQLEKSRLLSDRFSAERPKGSFSTLEIQRTEQGDSAMYLCASNSQETQYFGPGTRLLVL.

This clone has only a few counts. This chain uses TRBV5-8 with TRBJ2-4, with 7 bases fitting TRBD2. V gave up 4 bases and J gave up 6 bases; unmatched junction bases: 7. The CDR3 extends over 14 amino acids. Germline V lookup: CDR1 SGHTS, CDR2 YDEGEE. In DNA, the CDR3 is TGTGCCAGCAGCATCGAGGGACTACCAAACATTCAGTACTTC. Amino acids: CASSIEGLPNIQYF.

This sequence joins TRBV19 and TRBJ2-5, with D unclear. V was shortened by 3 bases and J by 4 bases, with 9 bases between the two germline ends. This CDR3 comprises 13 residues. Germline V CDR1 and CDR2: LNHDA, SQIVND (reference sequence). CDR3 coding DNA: TGTGCCAGTAGTATCCAGGTGGGAGAGACCCAGTACTTC. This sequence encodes CASSIQVGETQYF. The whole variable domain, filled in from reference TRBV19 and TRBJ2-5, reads DGGITQSPKYLFRKEGQNVTLSCEQNLNHDAMYWYRQDPGQGLRLIYYSQIVNDFQKGDIAEGYSVSREKKESFPLTVTSAQKNPTAFYLCASSIQVGETQYFGPGTRLLVL.

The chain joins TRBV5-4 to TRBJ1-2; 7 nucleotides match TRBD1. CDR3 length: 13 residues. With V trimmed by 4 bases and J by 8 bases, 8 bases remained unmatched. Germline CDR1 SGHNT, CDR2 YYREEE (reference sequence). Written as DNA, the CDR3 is TGTGCCAGCAGCCGCGACAGGGTGGGCGGCTACACCTTC. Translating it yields CASSRDRVGGYTF.

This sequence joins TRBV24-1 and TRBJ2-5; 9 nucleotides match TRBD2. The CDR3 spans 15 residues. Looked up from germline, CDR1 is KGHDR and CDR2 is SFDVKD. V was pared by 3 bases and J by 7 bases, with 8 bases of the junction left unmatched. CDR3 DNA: TGTGCCACCAGTGATAGTGGCGGGAGGGTTGGGACCCAGTACTTC. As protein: CATSDSGGRVGTQYF.

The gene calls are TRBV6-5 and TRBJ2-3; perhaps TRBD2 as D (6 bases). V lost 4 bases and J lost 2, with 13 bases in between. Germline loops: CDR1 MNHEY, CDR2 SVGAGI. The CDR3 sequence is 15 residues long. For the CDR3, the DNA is TGTGCCAGCAGTTCCCGGACTATTTCCACAGATACGCAGTATTTT. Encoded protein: CASSSRTISTDTQYF.

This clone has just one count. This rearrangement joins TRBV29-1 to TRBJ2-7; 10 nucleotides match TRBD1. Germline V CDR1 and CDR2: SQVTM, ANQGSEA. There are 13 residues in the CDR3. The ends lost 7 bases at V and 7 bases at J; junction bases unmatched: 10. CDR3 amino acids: CSGGQGVLGEQYF. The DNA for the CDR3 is TGCAGCGGCGGACAGGGGGTACTCGGGGAGCAGTACTTC.

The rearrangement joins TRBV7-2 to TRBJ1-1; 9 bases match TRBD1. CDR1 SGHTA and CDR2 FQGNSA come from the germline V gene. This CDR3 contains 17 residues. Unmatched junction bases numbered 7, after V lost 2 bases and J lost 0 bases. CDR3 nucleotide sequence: TGTGCCAGCAGCTTAACCGGGACAGGGAGAATGAACACTGAAGCTTTCTTT. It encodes CASSLTGTGRMNTEAFF. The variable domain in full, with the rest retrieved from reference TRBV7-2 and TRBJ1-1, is GAGVSQSPSNKVTEKGKDVELRCDPISGHTALYWYRQSLGQGLEFLIYFQGNSAPDKSGLPSDRFSAERTGGSVSTLTIQRTQQEDSAVYLCASSLTGTGRMNTEAFFGQGTRLTVV.

CDR3 protein: CASSHTGLNDIQYF. In nucleotides, the CDR3 is TGTGCCAGCAGCCATACGGGGTTAAACGACATTCAGTACTTC. The V and J genes are TRBV7-9 and TRBJ2-4; perhaps TRBD2 as D (5 bases). CDR1 is SEHNR and CDR2 is FQNEAQ in the germline V gene (reference sequence). Deletions cut 5 bases from V and 8 bases from J, with 16 bases between. The CDR3 is made up of 14 amino acids.

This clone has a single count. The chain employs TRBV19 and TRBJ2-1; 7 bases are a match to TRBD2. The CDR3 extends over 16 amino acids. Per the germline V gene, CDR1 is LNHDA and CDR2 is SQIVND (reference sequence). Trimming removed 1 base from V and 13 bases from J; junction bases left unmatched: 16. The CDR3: CASSIATRNLPGGQFF. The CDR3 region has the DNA TGTGCCAGTAGTATAGCAACCAGAAACTTACCGGGAGGTCAGTTCTTC.

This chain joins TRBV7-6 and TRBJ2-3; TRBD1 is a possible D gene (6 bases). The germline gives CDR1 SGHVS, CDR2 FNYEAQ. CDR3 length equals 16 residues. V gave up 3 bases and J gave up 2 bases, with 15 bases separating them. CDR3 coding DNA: TGTGCCAGCAGCTTCCAACGGGGACACCCCACAGATACGCAGTATTTT. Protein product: CASSFQRGHPTDTQYF.

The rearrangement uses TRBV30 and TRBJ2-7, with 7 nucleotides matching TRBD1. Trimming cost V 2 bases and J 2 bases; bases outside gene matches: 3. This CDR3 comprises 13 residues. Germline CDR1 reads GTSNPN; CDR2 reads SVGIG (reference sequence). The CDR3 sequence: CAWSRDRAYEQYF. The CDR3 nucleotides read TGTGCCTGGAGTAGGGACAGAGCCTACGAGCAGTACTTC. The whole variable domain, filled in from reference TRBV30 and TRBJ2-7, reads SQTIHQWPATLVQPVGSPLSLECTVEGTSNPNLYWYRQAAGRGLQLLFYSVGIGQISSEVPQNLSASRPQDRQFILSSKKLLLSDSGFYLCAWSRDRAYEQYFGPGTRLTVT.

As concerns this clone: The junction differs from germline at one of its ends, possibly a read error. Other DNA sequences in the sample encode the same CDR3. The CDR3 region has the DNA TGCGCCAGCAGCTTGGAGGGAGTGATAGGACGTTCACGAGGAAAATTGTTTTTT. It yields the protein CASSLEGVIGRSRGKLFF. The V and J genes are TRBV5-1 and TRBJ1-4; D is uncertain. The germline gives CDR1 SGHRS, CDR2 YFSETQ. The CDR3 is made up of 18 amino acids.

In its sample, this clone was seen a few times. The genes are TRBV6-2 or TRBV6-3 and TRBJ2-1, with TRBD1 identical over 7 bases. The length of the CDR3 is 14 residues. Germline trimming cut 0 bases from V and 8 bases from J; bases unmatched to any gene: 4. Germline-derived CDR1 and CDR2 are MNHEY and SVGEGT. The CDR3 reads CASSYSFGQDEQFF. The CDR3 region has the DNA TGTGCCAGCAGTTACTCCTTCGGACAGGATGAGCAGTTCTTC.

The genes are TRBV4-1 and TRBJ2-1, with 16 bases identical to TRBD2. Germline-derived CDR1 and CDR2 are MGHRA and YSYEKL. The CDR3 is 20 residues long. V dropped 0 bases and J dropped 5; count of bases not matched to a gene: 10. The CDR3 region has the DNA TGCGCCAGCAGCCAAGATCTGGGACTAGCGGGAGGGAGGGAAAACAATGAGCAGTTCTTC. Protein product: CASSQDLGLAGGRENNEQFF.

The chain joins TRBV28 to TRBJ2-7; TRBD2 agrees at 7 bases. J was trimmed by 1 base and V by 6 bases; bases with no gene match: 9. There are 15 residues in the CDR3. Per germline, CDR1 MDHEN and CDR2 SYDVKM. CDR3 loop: CASSQRGSPSYEQYF. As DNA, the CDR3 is TGTGCCAGCAGCCAGCGGGGTTCCCCGTCCTACGAGCAGTACTTC. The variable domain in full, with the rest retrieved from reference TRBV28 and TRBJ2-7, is DVKVTQSSRYLVKRTGEKVFLECVQDMDHENMFWYRQDPGLGLRLIYFSYDVKMKEKGDIPEGYSVSREKKERFSLILESASTNQTSMYLCASSQRGSPSYEQYFGPGTRLTVT.

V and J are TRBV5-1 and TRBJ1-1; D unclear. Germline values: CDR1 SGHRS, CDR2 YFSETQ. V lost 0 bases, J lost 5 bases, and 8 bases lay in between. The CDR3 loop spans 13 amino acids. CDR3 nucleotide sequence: TGCGCCAGCAGCTTGGAAGGAGGGACTGAAGCTTTCTTT. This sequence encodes CASSLEGGTEAFF.

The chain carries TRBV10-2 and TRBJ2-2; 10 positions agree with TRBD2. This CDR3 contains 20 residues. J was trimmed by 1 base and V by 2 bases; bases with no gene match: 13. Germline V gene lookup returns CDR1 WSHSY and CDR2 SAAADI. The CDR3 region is CASSENRASGRMKNTGELFF. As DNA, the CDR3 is TGCGCCAGCAGTGAGAACAGGGCTAGCGGGAGAATGAAGAACACCGGGGAGCTGTTTTTT.

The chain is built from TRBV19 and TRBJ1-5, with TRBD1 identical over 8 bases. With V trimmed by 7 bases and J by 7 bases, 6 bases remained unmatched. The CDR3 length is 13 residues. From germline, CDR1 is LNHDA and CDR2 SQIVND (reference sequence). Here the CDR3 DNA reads TGTGCCAGTACAGACAGGGGCGAACAGCCCCAGCATTTT. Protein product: CASTDRGEQPQHF.